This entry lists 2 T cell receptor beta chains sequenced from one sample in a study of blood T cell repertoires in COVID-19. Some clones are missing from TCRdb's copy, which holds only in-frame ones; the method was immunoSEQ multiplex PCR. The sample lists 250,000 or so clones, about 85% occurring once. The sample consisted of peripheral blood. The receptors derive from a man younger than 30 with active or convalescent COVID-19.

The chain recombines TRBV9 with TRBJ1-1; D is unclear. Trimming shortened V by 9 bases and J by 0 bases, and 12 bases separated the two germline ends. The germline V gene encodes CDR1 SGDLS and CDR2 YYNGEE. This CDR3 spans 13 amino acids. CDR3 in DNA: TGTGCCACTCAGGAACAGCTGAACACTGAAGCTTTCTTT. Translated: CATQEQLNTEAFF.

Here the CDR3 reads CAWGRGRGSPLHF. The CDR3 DNA follows: TGTGCCTGGGGGAGGGGGAGGGGTTCACCCCTCCACTTT. The chain links TRBV30 to TRBJ1-6; TRBD1 is a possible D gene (6 bases). Between the trimmed V and J ends, which lost 5 bases and 9 bases, there was a span of 14 bases. CDR1 is GTSNPN and CDR2 is SVGIG in the germline V gene (reference sequence). This CDR3 contains 13 residues.